These T cell receptor beta chains were read from a single sample in a study of T-cell memory formation after mild COVID-19. TCRdb itself ran the 5' RACE reads through MiXCR, one entry per CDR3 protein. The profile shows tens of thousands of distinct CDR3 sequences, over 15% of them singletons. Sequenced sample: PBMCs or a T cell subset sorted from them (not recorded which). Every receptor here comes from an adult woman who had mild COVID-19 (a few samples of this study predate the infection). Cell type and time point are not known. The CDR3 runs from the conserved cysteine through the conserved F or W. D genes are given only for firm matches. Some rows mark clone size as missing; the rest say once, few, many or name a class of expanded clone.

TRBJ1-1 TRBD1 TRBV19 - TGTGCCAGTATGGTACAGGGGGGGAACACTGAAGCTTTCTTT CASMVQGGNTEAFF
TRBJ2-2 - TRBV7-9 - TGTGCCAGCAGCCCCCGGCGGGGAACCGCGAACACCGGGGAGCTGTTTTTT CASSPRRGTANTGELFF
TRBJ2-5 - TRBV7-9 few TGTGCCAGCAGCTTAATTGGTGGCAGGGAGACCCAGTACTTC CASSLIGGRETQYF
TRBJ2-1 - TRBV29-1 - TGCAGCGTTCAACGTGATAACAATGAGCAGTTCTTC CSVQRDNNEQFF
TRBJ2-7 TRBD1 TRBV4-1 few TGCGCCAGCAGCCAACCCGGACAGGGGCGCTACGAGCAGTACTTC CASSQPGQGRYEQYF
TRBJ2-7 - TRBV9 - TGTGCCAGCAGCGTAGGGGCCCCCAGCTCCTACGAGCAGTACTTC CASSVGAPSSYEQYF
TRBJ1-1 - TRBV25-1 few TGTGCCAGCAGTGAATTGACAGCGAACACTGAAGCTTTCTTT CASSELTANTEAFF
TRBJ1-3 - TRBV9 few TGTGCCAGCAGCGTAGGGGGTGTTGGAAACACCATATATTTT CASSVGGVGNTIYF
TRBJ1-2 TRBD1 TRBV4-1 few TGCGCCAGCAGCCCGACCGGGACAGATTCTAACTATGGCTACACCTTC CASSPTGTDSNYGYTF
TRBJ2-7 - TRBV5-1 few TGCGCCAGCAGCTCAGGGCCCCCTGACGAGCAGTACTTC CASSSGPPDEQYF
TRBJ2-3 TRBD1 TRBV3-1 few TGTGCCAGCAGCCAAGATGACAGGGGTCAGGATACGCAGTATTTT CASSQDDRGQDTQYF
TRBJ1-5 - TRBV6-5 few TGTGCCAGCAGTTACTCTGGGGTCAATCAGCCCCAGCATTTT CASSYSGVNQPQHF
TRBJ2-1 - TRBV4-1 - TGCGCCAGCAGCCCACTAGTTAATGGGGATGAGCAGTTCTTC CASSPLVNGDEQFF
TRBJ2-1 - TRBV29-1 few TGCAGCGTTGAGGCTACTATAGCGGCCTACAATGAGCAGTTCTTC CSVEATIAAYNEQFF
TRBJ1-1 TRBD1 TRBV7-9 few TGTGCCAGCAGCTTGGGACAGGGGGGATGGACTGAAGCTTTCTTT CASSLGQGGWTEAFF
TRBJ2-7 - TRBV5-1 - TGCGCCAGCAGCCGTCCTCCCCCTCCGGAATCGGGTCAAGAGTACTTC CASSRPPPPESGQEYF
TRBJ2-2 - TRBV24-1 few TGTGCCACCAGTGTAGGGGCCACCGGGGAGCTGTTTTTT CATSVGATGELFF
TRBJ2-3 - TRBV7-9 - TGTGCCAGCAGCTTACTGTTTCAGGCAACCACAGATACGCAGTATTTT CASSLLFQATTDTQYF
TRBJ1-1 - TRBV5-1 few TGCGCCAGCAGCTTATCTACAGGGAACACTGAAGCTTTCTTT CASSLSTGNTEAFF
TRBJ2-7 - TRBV7-9 few TGTGCCAGCAGCTTAGAGTCGGAGTATTATAAGCAGTACTTC CASSLESEYYKQYF
TRBJ2-1 TRBD1 TRBV4-3 many TGCGCCAGCAGCCACCGGACAGGGAACTTCTACAATGAGCAGTTCTTC CASSHRTGNFYNEQFF
TRBJ2-7 - TRBV5-1 few TGCGCCAGCAGCGCTCAGCGAGGGACATCCTACGAGCAGTACTTC CASSAQRGTSYEQYF
TRBJ2-5 TRBD1 TRBV5-8 few TGTGCCAGCAGCTTGGAGGGGGCAGAGACCCAGTACTTC CASSLEGAETQYF
TRBJ2-3 TRBD2 TRBV7-9 - TGTGCCAGCAGCTTAGGGTCAGCGGGGAGTCGCACAGATACGCAGTATTTT CASSLGSAGSRTDTQYF
TRBJ1-1 - TRBV4-1 few TGCGCCAGCAGCCAACAGGGTGTGTCGGGCACTGAAGCTTTCTTT CASSQQGVSGTEAFF
TRBJ1-1 - TRBV29-1 few TGCAGCGTGGTGAACACTGAAGCTTTCTTT CSVVNTEAFF
TRBJ2-3 - TRBV6-5 - TGTGCCAGCAGTGCAGGACACACAGATACGCAGTATTTT CASSAGHTDTQYF
TRBJ1-2 TRBD1 TRBV13 few TGTGCCAGCAGCTCCACAGGGGATAGCTATGGCTACACCTTC CASSSTGDSYGYTF
TRBJ2-1 TRBD1 TRBV7-2 few TGTGCCAGCACCCCGGGACAGGGTTACAATGAGCAGTTCTTC CASTPGQGYNEQFF